The TCR beta chain described here comes from a study of blood T cell repertoires in COVID-19. Study-wide context: The samples span acute and convalescent COVID-19 from the United States, Italy and Spain. From T cells, B-cell-depleted T cells, or PBMCs came the material, which was cDNA or gDNA.

There are a few counts of this clone. Original processing methods: Quantification of nucleated cells was approximated via reference gene primer amplification. The repertoire was sequenced with immunoSEQ multiplex PCR; TCRdb's copy has only in-frame clones and lacks some. V, J and clone size were drawn from that table, and D and trimming were deduced from the DNA. The sample holds about 160,000 clones; about 80% are singletons and the top ten take 7% to 9%. This CDR3 has 13 amino acids. V gave up 8 bases and J gave up 2 bases, with 12 bases separating them. Per the germline V gene, CDR1 is SNHLY and CDR2 is FYNNEI.

This TCR was recovered from a man in his fifties or sixties with acute or convalescent COVID-19. Sequenced: peripheral blood. The gene calls are TRBV2 and TRBJ1-1, with D hard to call. This chain's CDR3 is CASGQTGNTEAFF. The DNA of the CDR3 is TGTGCCAGCGGTCAGACGGGAAACACTGAAGCTTTCTTT.